This is a list of T cell receptor beta chains from one sample in a study of blood T cell repertoires in COVID-19. Libraries were prepared by immunoSEQ multiplex PCR; TCRdb keeps only in-frame clonotypes and omits some of them. The top ten hold about 17% of the sample, which has over 60,000 clones, roughly 82% seen once. Sequenced material: peripheral blood. These receptors all come from a human donor in a cohort sampled during active COVID-19. The CDR3 runs from the conserved cysteine through the conserved F or W. The D gene is left open where the match is weak. The size of a clone is reported for some rows only, either as once, few or many, or as a class for expanded clones.

v_gene	len	j_gene	abundance	d_gene	CDR3aa	CDR3nt
TRBV5-4	16	TRBJ2-2	NA	TRBD1	CASSITGTGNTGELFF	TGTGCCAGCAGCATAACCGGGACAGGGAACACCGGGGAGCTGTTTTTT
TRBV28	12	TRBJ1-2	NA	NA	CASSLLGRGYTF	TGTGCCAGCAGTTTATTAGGGAGAGGCTACACCTTC
TRBV27	16	TRBJ2-2	NA	NA	CASSLSPRGYTGELFF	TGTGCCAGCAGTTTATCACCCAGGGGTTACACCGGGGAGCTGTTTTTT
TRBV11-2	11	TRBJ2-7	NA	NA	CASSRAYEQYF	TGTGCCAGCAGCCGCGCCTACGAGCAGTACTTC
TRBV5-6	15	TRBJ2-5	NA	TRBD2	CASSRVSRGGETQYF	TGTGCCAGCAGCCGAGTAAGCCGGGGGGGAGAGACCCAGTACTTC
TRBV3-1/TRBV3-2	15	TRBJ2-7	NA	TRBD1	CASSQKAGGGYEQYF	TGTGCCAGCAGCCAGAAAGCAGGGGGCGGTTACGAGCAGTACTTC
TRBV5-6	16	TRBJ1-2	NA	NA	CASSPLGLQGVDGYTF	TGTGCCAGCAGCCCCTTAGGTCTACAGGGCGTAGACGGCTACACCTTC
TRBV5-4	15	TRBJ2-3	NA	TRBD2	CASSLKAGGADTQYF	TGTGCCAGCAGCTTGAAGGCGGGGGGTGCAGATACGCAGTATTTT
TRBV3-1/TRBV3-2	14	TRBJ1-1	NA	NA	CASSHGGHGTEAFF	TGTGCCAGCAGCCATGGCGGGCATGGCACTGAAGCTTTCTTT
TRBV4-3	15	TRBJ2-1	NA	NA	CASSQDTSSYNEQFF	TGCGCCAGCAGCCAAGACACGAGCTCCTACAATGAGCAGTTCTTC
TRBV27	13	TRBJ2-5	NA	TRBD1	CASSGQGGETQYF	TGTGCCAGCAGTGGACAGGGGGGGGAGACCCAGTACTTC
TRBV6-5	16	TRBJ2-3	NA	TRBD2	CASSYSAAGGADTQYF	TGTGCCAGCAGTTACTCGGCAGCGGGGGGGGCAGATACGCAGTATTTT
TRBV11-3	14	TRBJ2-3	NA	NA	CASSRPGGTDTQYF	TGTGCCAGCAGTAGGCCAGGGGGCACAGATACGCAGTATTTT
TRBV6-5	13	TRBJ1-5	NA	NA	CASKQGFGQPQHF	TGTGCCAGCAAACAGGGATTTGGGCAGCCCCAGCATTTT
TRBV2	14	TRBJ2-7	NA	TRBD1	CASSPDRSSYEQYF	TGTGCCAGCAGTCCGGACAGGAGCTCCTACGAGCAGTACTTC
TRBV3-1/TRBV3-2	13	TRBJ2-4	NA	NA	CASSHGSGNIQYF	TGTGCCAGCAGCCACGGTTCGGGTAACATTCAGTACTTC
TRBV4-1	12	TRBJ2-7	NA	NA	CASSYTRGEQYF	TGCGCCAGCAGCTACACTAGAGGCGAGCAGTACTTC
TRBV19	18	TRBJ1-3	NA	NA	CASSSPSGQLKTGNTIYF	TGTGCCAGTAGTTCCCCTTCTGGACAGCTTAAGACTGGAAACACCATATATTTT
TRBV4-1	13	TRBJ1-1	NA	NA	CASSLGDQRDAFF	TGCGCCAGCAGCCTTGGGGACCAGCGGGACGCTTTCTTT
TRBV10-1	14	TRBJ1-2	NA	NA	CASSDQTRDYGYTF	TGCGCCAGCAGTGACCAGACGAGGGACTATGGCTACACCTTC
TRBV19	13	TRBJ1-1	once	TRBD1	CASSPGTGREAFF	TGTGCCAGTAGTCCCGGGACAGGTAGGGAAGCTTTCTTT
TRBV18	16	TRBJ2-7	NA	TRBD2	CASSSTIAGAPYEQYF	TGTGCCAGCTCATCCACCATAGCGGGGGCGCCCTACGAGCAGTACTTC
TRBV2	15	TRBJ1-1	NA	TRBD1	CASDESGGRRIEAFF	TGTGCCAGCGATGAGTCAGGGGGGCGTCGGATCGAAGCTTTCTTT
TRBV7-8	15	TRBJ1-5	NA	NA	CASSVHWGVDQPQHF	TGTGCCAGCAGCGTCCATTGGGGGGTTGATCAGCCCCAGCATTTT
TRBV24-1	13	TRBJ1-2	NA	TRBD1	CATSAGQGYGYTF	TGTGCCACCAGTGCGGGACAGGGATATGGCTACACCTTC
TRBV3-1/TRBV3-2	16	TRBJ2-1	NA	NA	CASSRGWRGAWNEQFF	TGTGCCAGCAGCCGGGGGTGGCGGGGTGCCTGGAATGAGCAGTTCTTC
TRBV4-2	15	TRBJ1-1	NA	TRBD1	CASSPYRGGPTEAFF	TGTGCCAGCAGCCCCTACAGGGGGGGGCCCACTGAAGCTTTCTTT
TRBV10-2	15	TRBJ2-1	NA	TRBD1	CASSDWAGGRNEQFF	TGCGCCAGCAGTGATTGGGCAGGGGGTCGGAATGAGCAGTTCTTC
TRBV5-3	16	TRBJ2-1	once	TRBD2	CARSSLTSGVYNEQFF	TGTGCCAGAAGCTCCCTGACTAGCGGGGTTTACAATGAGCAGTTCTTC
TRBV2	14	TRBJ1-2	NA	TRBD1	CASGTGGAGNGYTF	TGTGCCAGCGGAACAGGGGGCGCGGGGAATGGCTACACCTTC
TRBV5-1	16	TRBJ1-2	few	NA	CASSSTGTYPNYGYTF	TGCGCCAGCAGCTCGACCGGGACATATCCTAACTATGGCTACACCTTC
TRBV5-1	18	TRBJ2-5	NA	TRBD2	CASSLRTSGGASSETQYF	TGCGCCAGCAGCTTAAGGACTAGCGGGGGGGCATCGTCAGAGACCCAGTACTTC
TRBV6-5	12	TRBJ2-7	NA	NA	CASSQRGYEQYF	TGTGCCAGCAGTCAAAGGGGCTACGAGCAGTACTTC
TRBV6-6	13	TRBJ1-5	NA	NA	CASGRGMDQPQHF	TGTGCCAGCGGTAGGGGAATGGATCAGCCCCAGCATTTT
TRBV30	14	TRBJ1-1	NA	TRBD1	CAWIGGQGWTEAFF	TGTGCCTGGATCGGCGGACAGGGCTGGACTGAAGCTTTCTTT
TRBV4-3	15	TRBJ2-7	NA	TRBD1	CASSQSTGGEIEQYF	TGCGCCAGCAGCCAATCCACAGGGGGTGAGATCGAGCAGTACTTC
TRBV4-2	14	TRBJ1-1	NA	TRBD1	CASSGTGWRLKAFF	TGTGCCAGCAGCGGGACAGGGTGGCGTCTCAAAGCTTTCTTT
TRBV13	15	TRBJ2-7	NA	TRBD1	CASSSAGTGVYEQYF	TGTGCCAGCAGCTCCGCCGGGACAGGGGTTTACGAGCAGTACTTC
TRBV27	15	TRBJ1-2	NA	NA	CASSLVGAPNYGYTF	TGTGCCAGCAGTTTGGTAGGGGCTCCTAACTATGGCTACACCTTC
TRBV29-1	17	TRBJ2-5	once	NA	CSVEESERGHLQETQYF	TGCAGCGTTGAAGAGAGTGAGCGGGGACACCTCCAAGAGACCCAGTACTTC